The sequence of this T cell receptor (beta chain) was determined in a study of control samples from healthy donors and cancer patients. The germline gives CDR1 MNHNY, CDR2 SVGAGI (reference sequence). CDR3 length: 12 residues. V lost 4 bases and J lost 13, with 14 bases in between. Profiled with immunoSEQ multiplex PCR; TCRdb holds only in-frame clones, not every one. The sample has about 140,000 clones; roughly nine tenths are singletons. J is TRBJ2-1 and V is TRBV6-6; weak D call: TRBD1 (6 bases). The specimen sequenced was blood. The clonotype was recovered from a man younger than 40 in good health. CDR3 protein: CASSSYRQEQFF. The CDR3 DNA follows: TGTGCCAGCAGTTCCTATCGACAGGAACAGTTCTTC.